Each of the 19 T cell receptor beta chains below was sequenced from the same sample in a study of blood T cell repertoires in COVID-19. Generated by immunoSEQ multiplex PCR, the TCRdb table keeps only in-frame clones and is missing some. The sample holds roughly 75,000 clones, 86% seen once. Specimen: peripheral blood. The source is a man older than 75 in a cohort sampled during active COVID-19.

CDR3 bases: TGTGCCAGTATAGAACAGGGGGCGCTTAGTACTGAAGCTTTCTTT. The encoded protein is CASIEQGALSTEAFF. The chain recombines TRBV19 with TRBJ1-1; 9 nucleotides line up with TRBD1. V dropped 7 bases and J dropped 5; count of bases not matched to a gene: 11. The CDR3 has 15 residues. Germline V lookup: CDR1 LNHDA, CDR2 SQIVND (reference sequence).

This clone was found a few times. This chain connects TRBV5-4 to TRBJ2-1, with D possibly TRBD1 on 5 matching bases. The CDR3 contains 17 residues. Germline V gene data show CDR1 as SGHNT and CDR2 as YYREEE (reference sequence). V was cut by 0 bases and J by 2 bases, with 15 bases left in between. CDR3 protein: CASSLDRTTRTYNEQFF. Here the CDR3 DNA reads TGTGCCAGCAGCTTGGACAGGACAACCCGTACCTACAATGAGCAGTTCTTC.

The chain recombines TRBV2 with TRBJ1-3; tentatively, D is TRBD1 (6 bases). The length of the CDR3 is 15 residues. V gave up 8 bases and J gave up 0 bases, with 14 bases separating them. The germline V gene encodes CDR1 SNHLY and CDR2 FYNNEI. The DNA of the CDR3 is TGTGCCAGCGGGGGCGACGTTCCCTCTGGAAACACCATATATTTT. It encodes CASGGDVPSGNTIYF. The full variable domain, in which reference TRBV2 and TRBJ1-3 provide the parts outside the CDR3, is EPEVTQTPSHQVTQMGQEVILRCVPISNHLYFYWYRQILGQKVEFLVSFYNNEISEKSEIFDDQFSVERPDGSNFTLKIRSTKLEDSAMYFCASGGDVPSGNTIYFGEGSWLTVV.

The V and J genes are TRBV6-2 or TRBV6-3 and TRBJ1-5, with 9 bases matching TRBD1. CDR3 length equals 16 residues. Losses at the gene ends were 5 bases for V and 2 bases for J; bases not matched to a gene: 7. The germline V gene encodes CDR1 MNHEY and CDR2 SVGEGT. The CDR3 here is CASSRGTGSGNQPQHF. The CDR3 DNA sequence: TGTGCCAGCAGTCGCGGGACAGGGTCGGGCAATCAGCCCCAGCATTTT.

The V gene is TRBV5-1, the J gene TRBJ2-1; 7 bases match TRBD1. Trimming cost V 1 base and J 6 bases; bases outside gene matches: 13. The CDR3 is made up of 17 amino acids. Germline V gene sequence: CDR1 SGHRS, CDR2 YFSETQ. CDR3 DNA sequence: TGCGCCAGCAGCTTGAAAGGGGGCTCTAAAGGAGGCAATGAGCAGTTCTTC. Translation: CASSLKGGSKGGNEQFF. The complete variable domain, with remaining parts taken from reference TRBV5-1 and TRBJ2-1, reads KAGVTQTPRYLIKTRGQQVTLSCSPISGHRSVSWYQQTPGQGLQFLFEYFSETQRNKGNFPGRFSGRQFSNSRSEMNVSTLELGDSALYLCASSLKGGSKGGNEQFFGPGTRLTVL.

The gene calls are TRBV19 and TRBJ1-6; unclear D gene. Germline V gene data show CDR1 as LNHDA and CDR2 as SQIVND (reference sequence). V was pared by 1 base and J by 15 bases, with 7 bases between. This CDR3 has 11 residues. CDR3 residues: CASSIGTGLHF. The CDR3 DNA reads as TGTGCCAGTAGTATAGGGACTGGCCTCCACTTT. Full variable domain (rest looked up from reference TRBV19 and TRBJ1-6): DGGITQSPKYLFRKEGQNVTLSCEQNLNHDAMYWYRQDPGQGLRLIYYSQIVNDFQKGDIAEGYSVSREKKESFPLTVTSAQKNPTAFYLCASSIGTGLHFGNGTRLTVT.

The rearrangement links TRBV15 to TRBJ1-5; 10 nucleotides agree with TRBD1. The CDR3 sequence is 21 residues long. The trim removed 2 bases at V and 0 bases at J, leaving 16 bases unmatched. Germline-derived CDR1 and CDR2 are LNHNV and YYDKDF (reference sequence). DNA of the CDR3: TGTGCCACCAGCAGACCCACCAAGACAGGGGGCTCCAAATATAGCAATCAGCCCCAGCATTTT. Protein: CATSRPTKTGGSKYSNQPQHF.

The J gene is TRBJ2-7, the V gene TRBV5-4; D is perhaps TRBD2 (7 bases). The germline V gene encodes CDR1 SGHNT and CDR2 YYREEE (reference sequence). V was shortened by 2 bases and J by 3 bases, with 15 bases between the two germline ends. The CDR3 totals 15 residues. The CDR3 loop reads CASSFQGGGVYEQYF. The CDR3 DNA is TGTGCCAGCAGCTTCCAGGGAGGGGGGGTCTACGAGCAGTACTTC.

In its sample, this clone was seen once. V and J are TRBV2 and TRBJ2-5; 7 bases are a match to TRBD1. There are 17 residues in the CDR3. Unmatched junction bases numbered 16, after V lost 7 bases and J lost 2 bases. CDR1 SNHLY and CDR2 FYNNEI come from the germline V gene. The CDR3 coding sequence is TGTGCCAGCACCCGAGCGGACAGGAGGATAGGGCAAGAGACCCAGTACTTC. Translation: CASTRADRRIGQETQYF.

The rearrangement uses TRBV18 and TRBJ2-1; 11 nucleotides line up with TRBD2. The CDR3 is 16 amino acids. Trimming removed 4 bases from V and 8 bases from J; junction bases left unmatched: 10. Germline V gene data show CDR1 as KGHSH and CDR2 as LQKENI. CDR3 amino acids: CASSLSPSGGIDEQFF. CDR3 sequence (DNA): TGTGCCAGCTCACTTTCCCCTAGCGGGGGGATCGATGAGCAGTTCTTC.

V usage is TRBV18 and J usage is TRBJ2-7; D is perhaps TRBD2 (5 bases). The CDR3 spans 13 residues. Trimming removed 2 bases from V and 5 bases from J, with 10 bases in between. Germline V gene lookup returns CDR1 KGHSH and CDR2 LQKENI. This CDR3 is CASSPGRENEQYF. The CDR3 nucleotides are TGTGCCAGCTCACCAGGAAGGGAGAACGAGCAGTACTTC. The variable domain in full, completed from reference TRBV18 and TRBJ2-7, reads NAGVMQNPRHLVRRRGQEARLRCSPMKGHSHVYWYRQLPEEGLKFMVYLQKENIIDESGMPKERFSAEFPKEGPSILRIQQVVRGDSAAYFCASSPGRENEQYFGPGTRLTVT.

The chain employs TRBV27 and TRBJ1-1; TRBD1 aligns across 7 bases. Trimming removed 5 bases from V and 1 base from J; junction bases left unmatched: 10. CDR3 length equals 16 residues. CDR1 is MNHEY, CDR2 SMNVEV, per germline (reference sequence). Here the CDR3 reads CASSHVQGIRNTEAFF. The CDR3 DNA reads TGTGCCAGCAGTCACGTACAGGGGATTCGGAACACTGAAGCTTTCTTT.

This chain links TRBV5-6 with TRBJ2-2; D not certain. The germline CDR1 and CDR2 sequences are SGHDT and YYEEEE. The germline V and J ends were trimmed by 4 bases and 0 bases, with 13 bases remaining between them. The CDR3 is made up of 16 amino acids. DNA of the CDR3: TGTGCCAGCAGCCCAACCCGGCAGGCGAACACCGGGGAGCTGTTTTTT. It specifies CASSPTRQANTGELFF.

This CDR3 is CASSWDTYNEQFF. CDR3 sequence (DNA): TGTGCCAGCAGCTGGGACACCTACAATGAGCAGTTCTTC. The rearrangement joins TRBV5-8 to TRBJ2-1; weak D call: TRBD1 (6 bases). The V gene lost 3 bases and the J gene lost 2 bases, with 6 bases spanning the gap. The CDR3 totals 13 residues. Germline CDR1 SGHTS, CDR2 YDEGEE.

The CDR3: CASRTFGGRVDEQYF. CDR3 DNA sequence: TGTGCCAGCAGGACGTTCGGGGGGCGTGTAGACGAGCAGTACTTC. The J gene is TRBJ2-7, the V gene TRBV2; D perhaps matches TRBD2 (7 bases). The CDR3 has 15 amino acids. Trimming pared 6 bases from V and 5 bases from J, leaving 20 bases between. Germline V gene data show CDR1 as SNHLY and CDR2 as FYNNEI.

This clone has more than one count but fewer than ten. V gene TRBV6-5 combines with J gene TRBJ1-2; tentative D call: TRBD1 (6 bases). This CDR3 has 15 amino acids. Trimming removed 2 bases at V and 6 bases at J, with 16 bases between. Germline lookup yields CDR1 MNHEY and CDR2 SVGAGI. The CDR3 nucleotides read TGTGCCAGCAGTTACGGGTGGGGGCGTAGGGATGGCTACACCTTC. It codes for CASSYGWGRRDGYTF.

The V call is TRBV5-1, the J call TRBJ2-1; D gene unclear. From germline, CDR1 is SGHRS and CDR2 YFSETQ. The CDR3 contains 17 residues. V was clipped by 1 base and J by 10 bases, with 24 bases between them. CDR3: CASSLKLIHSVLIEQFF. In nucleotides, the CDR3 is TGCGCCAGCAGCTTGAAGTTAATTCACTCCGTTTTGATCGAGCAGTTCTTC.

V usage is TRBV9 and J usage is TRBJ2-3; 9 nucleotides line up with TRBD2. Germline V gene sequence: CDR1 SGDLS, CDR2 YYNGEE. J gave up 2 bases and V 2 bases, and 3 bases lay outside the gene matches. The CDR3 totals 15 residues. The CDR3 region is CASSVRLADTDTQYF. DNA for the CDR3: TGTGCCAGCAGCGTTCGACTAGCGGACACAGATACGCAGTATTTT. Combining the CDR3 with reference TRBV9 and TRBJ2-3 gives the whole variable domain DSGVTQTPKHLITATGQRVTLRCSPRSGDLSVYWYQQSLDQGLQFLIQYYNGEERAKGNILERFSAQQFPDLHSELNLSSLELGDSALYFCASSVRLADTDTQYFGPGTRLTVL.

This clone was picked up one time. The CDR3 DNA reads as TGTGCCACCAGTCCAGGACAGATAAACTATGGCTACACCTTC. As protein: CATSPGQINYGYTF. The V gene is TRBV24-1, the J gene TRBJ1-2; perhaps TRBD1 as D (6 bases). This CDR3 is built from 14 residues. The germline gives CDR1 KGHDR, CDR2 SFDVKD. The V and J ends lost 6 bases and 2 bases respectively, with 12 bases between them.